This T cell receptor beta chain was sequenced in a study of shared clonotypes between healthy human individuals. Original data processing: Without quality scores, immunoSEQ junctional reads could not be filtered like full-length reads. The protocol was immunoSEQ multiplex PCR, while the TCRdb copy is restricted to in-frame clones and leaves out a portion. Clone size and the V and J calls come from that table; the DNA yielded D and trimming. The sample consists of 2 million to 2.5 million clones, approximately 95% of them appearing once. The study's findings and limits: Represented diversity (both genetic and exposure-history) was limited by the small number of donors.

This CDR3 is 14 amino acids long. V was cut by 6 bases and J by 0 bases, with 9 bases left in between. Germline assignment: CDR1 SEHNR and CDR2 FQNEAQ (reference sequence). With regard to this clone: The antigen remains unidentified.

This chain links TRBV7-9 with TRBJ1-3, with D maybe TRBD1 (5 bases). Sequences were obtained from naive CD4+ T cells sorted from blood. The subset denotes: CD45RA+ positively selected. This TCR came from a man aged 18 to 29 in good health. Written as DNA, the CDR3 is TGTGCCAGCAGGGGGGAAAGCTCTGGAAACACCATATATTTT. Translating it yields CASRGESSGNTIYF.